This T cell receptor beta chain was sequenced during a study of shared clonotypes between healthy human individuals. Whole-study context: A few men and two women, aged 18 to 49, were donors.

Sequencing used immunoSEQ multiplex PCR; TCRdb keeps in-frame clones, though not all of them. The sample records more than 2 million clones, approximately 95% being singletons. Deletions cut 2 bases from V and 8 bases from J, with 15 bases between. Looked up from germline, CDR1 is LNHDA and CDR2 is SQIVND (reference sequence). The CDR3 sequence is 15 residues long. The clonotype comes from a man aged 18 to 29 in good health. Sequences were obtained from naive CD4+ T cells sorted from blood. Subset meaning: CD45RA+ positively selected. J is TRBJ1-4 and V is TRBV19; a weak D match, TRBD1 (6 bases). This CDR3 reads CASSIWGLQFEKLFF. CDR3 DNA sequence: TGTGCCAGTAGTATATGGGGGCTCCAGTTCGAAAAACTGTTTTTT.